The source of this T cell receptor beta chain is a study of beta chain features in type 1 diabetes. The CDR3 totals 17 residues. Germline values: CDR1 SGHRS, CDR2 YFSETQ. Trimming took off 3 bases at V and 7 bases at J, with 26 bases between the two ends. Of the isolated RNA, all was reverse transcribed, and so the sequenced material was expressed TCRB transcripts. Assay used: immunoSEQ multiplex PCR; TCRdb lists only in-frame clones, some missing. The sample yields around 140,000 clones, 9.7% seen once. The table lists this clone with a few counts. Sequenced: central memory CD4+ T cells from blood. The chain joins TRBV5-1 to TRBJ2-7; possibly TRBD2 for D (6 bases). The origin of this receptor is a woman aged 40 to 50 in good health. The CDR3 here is CASSSGSSRGLAQEQYF. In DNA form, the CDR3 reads TGCGCCAGCAGCTCAGGATCCTCACGGGGGTTAGCCCAGGAGCAGTACTTC.